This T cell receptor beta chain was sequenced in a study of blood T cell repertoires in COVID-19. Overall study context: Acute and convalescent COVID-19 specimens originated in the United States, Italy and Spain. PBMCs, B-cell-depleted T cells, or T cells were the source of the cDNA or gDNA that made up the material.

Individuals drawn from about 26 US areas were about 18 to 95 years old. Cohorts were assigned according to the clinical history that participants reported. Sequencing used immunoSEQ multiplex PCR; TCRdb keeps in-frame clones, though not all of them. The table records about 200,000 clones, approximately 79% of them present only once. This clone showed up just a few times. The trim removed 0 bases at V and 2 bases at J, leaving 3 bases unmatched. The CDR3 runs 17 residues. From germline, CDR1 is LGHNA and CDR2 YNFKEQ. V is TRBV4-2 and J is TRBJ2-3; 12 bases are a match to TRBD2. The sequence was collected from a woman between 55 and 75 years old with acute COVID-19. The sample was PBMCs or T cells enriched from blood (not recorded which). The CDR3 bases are TGTGCCAGCAGCCAAGAGACTAGCGGGGGAGACACAGATACGCAGTATTTT. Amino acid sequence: CASSQETSGGDTDTQYF.